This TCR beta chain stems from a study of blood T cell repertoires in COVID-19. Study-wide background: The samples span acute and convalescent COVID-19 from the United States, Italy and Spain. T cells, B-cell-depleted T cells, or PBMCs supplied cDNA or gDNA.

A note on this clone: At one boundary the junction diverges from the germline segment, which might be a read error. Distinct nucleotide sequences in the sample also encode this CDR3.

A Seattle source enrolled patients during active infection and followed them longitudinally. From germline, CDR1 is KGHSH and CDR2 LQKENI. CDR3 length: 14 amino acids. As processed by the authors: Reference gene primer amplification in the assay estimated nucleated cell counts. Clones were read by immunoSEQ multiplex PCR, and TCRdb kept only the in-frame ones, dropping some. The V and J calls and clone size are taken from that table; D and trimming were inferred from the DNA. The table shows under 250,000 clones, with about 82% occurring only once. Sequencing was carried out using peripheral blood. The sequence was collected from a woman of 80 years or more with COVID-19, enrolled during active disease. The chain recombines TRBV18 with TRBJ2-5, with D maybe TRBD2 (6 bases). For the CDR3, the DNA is TGTGCCAGCTCCCCACAGACTAGGGGAGAGACCCAGTACTTC. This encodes CASSPQTRGETQYF.